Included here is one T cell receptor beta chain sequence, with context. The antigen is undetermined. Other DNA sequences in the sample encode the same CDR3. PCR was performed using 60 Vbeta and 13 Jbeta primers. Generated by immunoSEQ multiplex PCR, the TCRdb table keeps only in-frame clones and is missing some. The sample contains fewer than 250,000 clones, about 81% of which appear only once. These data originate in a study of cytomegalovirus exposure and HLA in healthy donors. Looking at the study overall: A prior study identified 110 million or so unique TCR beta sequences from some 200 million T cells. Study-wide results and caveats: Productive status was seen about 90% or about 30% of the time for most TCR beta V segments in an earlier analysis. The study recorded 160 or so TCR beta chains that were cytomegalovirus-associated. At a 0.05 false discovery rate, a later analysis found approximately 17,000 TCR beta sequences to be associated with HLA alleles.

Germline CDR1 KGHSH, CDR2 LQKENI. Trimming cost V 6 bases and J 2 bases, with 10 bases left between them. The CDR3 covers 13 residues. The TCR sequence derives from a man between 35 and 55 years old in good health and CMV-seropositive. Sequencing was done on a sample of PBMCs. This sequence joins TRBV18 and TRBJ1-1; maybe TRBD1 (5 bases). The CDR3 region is CASSSDRNTEAFF. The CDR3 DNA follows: TGTGCCAGCTCTTCAGACAGAAACACTGAAGCTTTCTTT.